This T cell receptor (beta chain) is drawn from a study of blood T cell repertoires in COVID-19. Germline trimming cut 5 bases from V and 2 bases from J; bases unmatched to any gene: 2. CDR3 length equals 15 residues. Germline V gene sequence: CDR1 KGHDR, CDR2 SFDVKD. The data were produced by immunoSEQ multiplex PCR, yet TCRdb's version contains in-frame clones alone and is incomplete. The sample shows about 82,000 clones, 82% of them seen only once. This receptor was obtained from a man between 45 and 60 years old with active or convalescent COVID-19. The J gene is TRBJ2-1, the V gene TRBV24-1; 10 bases match TRBD1. The specimen sequenced was peripheral blood. The CDR3 spells CATSVDRGPYNEQFF. The DNA for the CDR3 is TGTGCCACCAGTGTCGACAGGGGGCCCTACAATGAGCAGTTCTTC.